Given below is one T cell receptor beta chain in context. Antigen specificity is unknown. At one end, the junction sequence differs from germline, possibly due to a read error. The CDR3 extends over 13 amino acids. CDR1 and CDR2 (germline): SSHAT, FNYEAQ (reference sequence). The data were obtained in a study of cytomegalovirus exposure and HLA in healthy donors. Overall study: A prior study identified roughly 110 million unique TCR beta sequences from about 179 million T cells. Study-wide results and caveats: Overall, some 160 TCR beta chains were annotated as cytomegalovirus-associated.

Use of 60 Vbeta and 13 Jbeta primers characterized the PCR. The assay was immunoSEQ multiplex PCR, and TCRdb's table has in-frame clones only and misses some. This sample has about 180,000 clones, with about four fifths found just once. The gene calls are TRBV7-7 and TRBJ2-1; unclear D gene. The receptor's source is a middle-aged man in good health and CMV-seronegative. Sequencing was done on a sample of PBMCs. CDR3 sequence reads: CASSATRLNEQFF. CDR3 nucleotide sequence: TGTGCTAGCAGCGCGACTCGTTTGAATGAGCAGTTCTTC.